The clone carrying this TCR beta chain was observed at least ten times. Other DNA sequences in this specimen translate into the identical CDR3. The method was immunoSEQ multiplex PCR; TCRdb's version includes in-frame clones alone and lacks a portion of them. The top ten clones hold 1.5% to 2% of a sample with hundreds of thousands of clones, 73% of them seen once. The source of the sample is a study of shared clonotypes between healthy human individuals. The germline V gene has CDR1 SGHRS and CDR2 YFSETQ. The CDR3 runs to 15 residues. Trimming stripped 4 bases from V and 0 bases from J, with 11 bases between.

This rearrangement joins TRBV5-1 to TRBJ2-1, with a possible D match to TRBD1 (5 bases). Material: memory CD4+ T cells sorted from blood. This sample's subset: CD45RA-negative fraction. The receptor's source is a woman aged 25 to 39 in good health. The CDR3 region is CASSADSSSYNEQFF. The DNA for the CDR3 is TGCGCCAGCAGCGCCGACAGCAGCTCCTACAATGAGCAGTTCTTC.